What follows are 13 T cell receptor beta chains derived from one specimen sequenced in a study of shared clonotypes between healthy human individuals. Here immunoSEQ multiplex PCR was the method, and the copy in TCRdb shows in-frame clones only, minus some. Of around 2,000,000 clones listed, approximately 94% are singletons. The naive CD8 fraction comprised CD45RO-negative cells positively selected for CCR7 and excluded terminally differentiated effector memory CD45RA+ cells. The sample taken for sequencing was naive CD8+ T cells sorted from blood. The receptor set was obtained from a man younger than 30 in good health.

The chain joins TRBV9 to TRBJ2-7; 12 bases map to TRBD2. The junction had 1 base not matched to a gene; V was cut back by 0 bases and J by 0 bases. The CDR3 is 16 amino acids. From germline, CDR1 is SGDLS and CDR2 YYNGEE. The CDR3 reads CASSVASGGASYEQYF. The CDR3 bases are TGTGCCAGCAGCGTAGCTAGCGGGGGGGCCTCCTACGAGCAGTACTTC.

The J gene is TRBJ2-2, the V gene TRBV7-6, with 14 bases fitting TRBD2. Germline CDR1 reads SGHVS; CDR2 reads FNYEAQ. The CDR3 sequence is 17 residues long. The V segment lost 4 bases and the J segment 4 bases; nucleotides outside the gene matches: 5. CDR3 residues: CASSSTSGRAGTGELFF. The CDR3 bases are TGTGCCAGCAGCTCGACTAGCGGGAGGGCCGGCACCGGGGAGCTGTTTTTT.

A single count supports this clone. V is TRBV7-9 and J is TRBJ2-3, with no clear D. The CDR3 has 14 residues. Germline V lookup: CDR1 SEHNR, CDR2 FQNEAQ (reference sequence). V was cut by 5 bases and J by 0 bases, with 9 bases left in between. This CDR3 reads CASSPDRSTDTQYF. The CDR3 region has the DNA TGTGCCAGCAGCCCCGACCGAAGCACAGATACGCAGTATTTT.

J is TRBJ2-7 and V is TRBV5-4; 11 bases line up with TRBD2. Germline values: CDR1 SGHNT, CDR2 YYREEE (reference sequence). V dropped 4 bases and J dropped 3; count of bases not matched to a gene: 6. The CDR3 runs to 15 residues. The CDR3 loop reads CASSPGTSGYYEQYF. DNA of the CDR3: TGTGCCAGCAGCCCTGGGACTAGCGGATACTACGAGCAGTACTTC.

Points on this clone: This same CDR3 is encoded by further DNA sequences in the sample. This sequence joins TRBV27 and TRBJ2-2; no reliable D call. V was pared by 5 bases and J by 2 bases, with 3 bases between. The CDR3 extends over 12 amino acids. Per germline, CDR1 MNHEY and CDR2 SMNVEV (reference sequence). This CDR3 is CASSHNTGELFF. The CDR3 region has the DNA TGTGCCAGCAGTCATAACACCGGGGAGCTGTTTTTT.

The chain uses TRBV27 and TRBJ2-3; TRBD2 is a possible D gene (6 bases). The CDR3 sequence is 16 residues long. Germline V CDR1 and CDR2: MNHEY, SMNVEV (reference sequence). Trimming left V 2 bases short and J 1 base short, with 13 bases between. The CDR3 DNA reads TGTGCCAGCAGTTTAACTAGCCCTAGGGGCACAGATACGCAGTATTTT. Translated, it gives CASSLTSPRGTDTQYF.

The chain is built from TRBV10-3 and TRBJ2-3; 11 nucleotides align to TRBD1. Germline values: CDR1 ENHRY, CDR2 SYGVKD. The CDR3 is 14 residues long. V was pared by 6 bases and J by 3 bases, with 2 bases of the junction left unmatched. This CDR3 is CAIRDRGLTDTQYF. For the CDR3, the DNA is TGTGCCATCAGGGACAGGGGGCTAACAGATACGCAGTATTTT.

This chain links TRBV4-1 with TRBJ2-3, with 7 bases fitting TRBD2. The CDR3 sequence is 15 residues long. J was trimmed by 3 bases and V by 4 bases; bases with no gene match: 7. Looked up from germline, CDR1 is MGHRA and CDR2 is YSYEKL. CDR3: CASSPFGGGTDTQYF. The CDR3 DNA follows: TGCGCCAGCAGCCCCTTCGGCGGGGGAACAGATACGCAGTATTTT.

The chain couples TRBV27 to TRBJ1-2, with D tentatively TRBD1 (5 bases). Looked up from germline, CDR1 is MNHEY and CDR2 is SMNVEV (reference sequence). Trimming removed 5 bases from V and 9 bases from J, with 19 bases in between. CDR3 length: 14 amino acids. CDR3 region: CASSLNLDTLSYTF. CDR3 sequence (DNA): TGTGCCAGCAGTCTTAATCTGGACACACTTAGCTACACCTTC.

The chain recombines TRBV7-9 with TRBJ2-7; D is undetermined. The V gene's germline CDR1 is SEHNR and CDR2 FQNEAQ (reference sequence). The CDR3 extends over 14 amino acids. Trimming left V 5 bases short and J 2 bases short, with 13 bases between. This CDR3 is CASSRPADPYEQYF. DNA for the CDR3: TGTGCCAGCAGCCGACCTGCGGACCCCTACGAGCAGTACTTC.

This clone has a single count. V gene TRBV5-4 combines with J gene TRBJ2-7, with D maybe TRBD1 (5 bases). The CDR3 loop spans 14 amino acids. V was clipped by 1 base and J by 2 bases, with 10 bases between them. Per the germline V gene, CDR1 is SGHNT and CDR2 is YYREEE (reference sequence). CDR3 sequence reads: CASSLPGMTYEQYF. The CDR3 DNA is TGTGCCAGCAGCTTGCCAGGGATGACCTACGAGCAGTACTTC.

On this clone: The junction departs from the called germline gene at one end, perhaps through a read error. The chain has TRBV7-7 and TRBJ2-5; 11 nucleotides align to TRBD1. Germline V gene sequence: CDR1 SSHAT, CDR2 FNYEAQ (reference sequence). The CDR3 has 14 amino acids. CDR3 DNA: TGTGCTAGCAGCAGGACAGGGGGCGCAGAGACCCAGTACTTC. It yields the protein CASSRTGGAETQYF.

The chain recombines TRBV5-1 with TRBJ2-7, with D unresolved. Between the trimmed V and J ends, which lost 4 bases and 0 bases, there was a span of 14 bases. Germline CDR1 SGHRS, CDR2 YFSETQ. The CDR3 length is 15 residues. The CDR3: CASSVLGERSYEQYF. CDR3 coding DNA: TGCGCCAGCAGCGTCCTTGGGGAACGCTCCTACGAGCAGTACTTC. Combining the CDR3 with reference TRBV5-1 and TRBJ2-7 gives the whole variable domain KAGVTQTPRYLIKTRGQQVTLSCSPISGHRSVSWYQQTPGQGLQFLFEYFSETQRNKGNFPGRFSGRQFSNSRSEMNVSTLELGDSALYLCASSVLGERSYEQYFGPGTRLTVT.